The next 6 T cell receptor beta chains were all read from a single sample in a study of blood T cell repertoires in COVID-19. The assay was immunoSEQ multiplex PCR, and TCRdb's table has in-frame clones only and misses some. The profile shows 200,000 to 250,000 clones, approximately 82% of them singletons. The sequenced sample was peripheral blood. All receptors derive from an elderly woman with acute or convalescent COVID-19.

The V gene is TRBV5-1, the J gene TRBJ1-1, with 7 bases that match TRBD1. V lost 3 bases to trimming and J lost 1 base; unmatched junction nucleotides: 3. The germline CDR1 and CDR2 sequences are SGHRS and YFSETQ. CDR3 size: 14 residues. The CDR3 loop is CASSWGQRNTEAFF. DNA of the CDR3: TGCGCCAGCAGCTGGGGACAGAGGAACACTGAAGCTTTCTTT.

CDR3 region: CASSIRSDRPTNYGYTF. The CDR3 DNA is TGTGCCAGTAGTATCAGGTCGGACAGACCTACTAACTATGGCTACACCTTC. The V and J genes are TRBV19 and TRBJ1-2; maybe TRBD1 (6 bases). Germline CDR1 reads LNHDA; CDR2 reads SQIVND (reference sequence). Trimming stripped 3 bases from V and 0 bases from J, with 17 bases between. There are 17 residues in the CDR3.

The CDR3 sequence: CASSSRGGENIQYF. The CDR3 nucleotides read TGTGCCAGCAGCTCTCGGGGGGGCGAAAACATTCAGTACTTC. The gene calls are TRBV11-2 and TRBJ2-4; 8 nucleotides align to TRBD2. Germline-derived CDR1 and CDR2 are SGHAT and FQNNGV. Trimming removed 4 bases from V and 5 bases from J; junction bases left unmatched: 4. This CDR3 is 14 amino acids long.

This clone has only a few counts. This chain connects TRBV2 to TRBJ2-5, with D uncertain. Germline V gene sequence: CDR1 SNHLY, CDR2 FYNNEI. This CDR3 region has 15 residues. V shed 0 bases and J shed 5 bases, with 13 bases lying between them. In DNA form, the CDR3 reads TGTGCCAGCAGTGAAGCGCTTGGGCCCGTGGAGACCCAGTACTTC. This translates into CASSEALGPVETQYF.

The chain links TRBV12-3 or TRBV12-4 to TRBJ1-1, with a weak D call TRBD1 (5 bases). Trimming took off 6 bases at V and 1 base at J, with 9 bases between the two ends. The CDR3 runs 13 residues. The chain's CDR3 is CASSKQENTEAFF. Here the CDR3 DNA reads TGTGCCAGCAGCAAACAGGAGAACACTGAAGCTTTCTTT.

The chain has TRBV30 and TRBJ2-7, with TRBD2 identical over 7 bases. This CDR3 has 13 amino acids. Per germline, CDR1 GTSNPN and CDR2 SVGIG (reference sequence). The V segment lost 4 bases and the J segment 0 bases; nucleotides outside the gene matches: 3. The CDR3 nucleotides read TGTGCCTGGACGGGCGGGAGCTCCTACGAGCAGTACTTC. Its protein is CAWTGGSSYEQYF.